Many counts were recorded for the clone carrying this T cell receptor (beta chain). Its antigen is not identified. Per germline, CDR1 MNHNS and CDR2 SASEGT. The CDR3 runs 16 residues. With 7 bases removed from V and 0 bases from J, the gap between germline ends came to 16 bases. The source of the sample is a study of metastatic and nonmetastatic thyroid tumors. About the research overall: A comparison of repertoires was made across blood and tumor or nodule tissue from malignant and benign thyroid patients.

In the original processing: CDR3 was compared across clinicopathological groups, and the resulting differences were used to build a distant-metastasis classifier for papillary thyroid cancer. TCRdb re-clonotyped the PCR reads through MiXCR. It is TCRdb's table, rather than the study itself, that gives the V and J calls and clone size. Found here are roughly 63,000 clones, about a sixth of them singletons; the top ten hold just under 9.5%. None of the patients had undergone any treatment ahead of thyroid surgery. Study-level points and caveats: Versus benign nodules, malignant thyroid tumors reportedly had significantly higher TCR beta diversity, in blood and tumor.

The sequence was collected from a male donor with papillary thyroid cancer or a benign thyroid nodule (not recorded which). Some clones in this sample may be carry-over from other donors' samples. Material: blood. V is TRBV6-1 and J is TRBJ2-1; D unresolved. The CDR3 DNA is TGTGCCAGCAAACAGCCTTCGGTGGGCTCCTACAATGAGCAGTTCTTC. Residues: CASKQPSVGSYNEQFF.